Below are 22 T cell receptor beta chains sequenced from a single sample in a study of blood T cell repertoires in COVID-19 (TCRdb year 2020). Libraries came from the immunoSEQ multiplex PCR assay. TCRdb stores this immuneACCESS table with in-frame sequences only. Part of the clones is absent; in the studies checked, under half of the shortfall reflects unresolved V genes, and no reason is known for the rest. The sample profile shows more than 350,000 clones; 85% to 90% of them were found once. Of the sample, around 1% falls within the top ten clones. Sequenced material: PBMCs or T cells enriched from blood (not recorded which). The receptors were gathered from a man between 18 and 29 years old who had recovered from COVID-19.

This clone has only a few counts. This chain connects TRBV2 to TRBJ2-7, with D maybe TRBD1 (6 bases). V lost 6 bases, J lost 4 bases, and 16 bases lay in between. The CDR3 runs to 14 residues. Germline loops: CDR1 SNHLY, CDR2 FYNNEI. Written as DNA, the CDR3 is TGTGCCAGCAGGGCCACAGGGAATCTATACGAGCAGTACTTC. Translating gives CASRATGNLYEQYF.

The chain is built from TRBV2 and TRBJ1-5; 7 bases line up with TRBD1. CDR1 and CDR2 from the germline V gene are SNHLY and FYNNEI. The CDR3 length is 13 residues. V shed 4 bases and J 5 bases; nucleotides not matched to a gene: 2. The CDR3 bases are TGTGCCAGCAGTGCGGGACAGTATCAGCCCCAGCATTTT. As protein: CASSAGQYQPQHF. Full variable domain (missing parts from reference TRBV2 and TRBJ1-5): EPEVTQTPSHQVTQMGQEVILRCVPISNHLYFYWYRQILGQKVEFLVSFYNNEISEKSEIFDDQFSVERPDGSNFTLKIRSTKLEDSAMYFCASSAGQYQPQHFGDGTRLSIL.

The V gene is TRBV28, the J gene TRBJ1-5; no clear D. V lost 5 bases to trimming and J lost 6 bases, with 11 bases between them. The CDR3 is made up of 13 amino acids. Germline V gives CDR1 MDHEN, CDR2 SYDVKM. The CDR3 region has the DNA TGTGCCAGCAGTCGGGTGTTGGGTCAGCCCCAGCATTTT. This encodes CASSRVLGQPQHF.

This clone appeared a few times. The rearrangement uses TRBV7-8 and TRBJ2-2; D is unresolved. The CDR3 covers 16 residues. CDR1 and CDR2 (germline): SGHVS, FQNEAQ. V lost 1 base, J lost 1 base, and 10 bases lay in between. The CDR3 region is CASSLVGWQNTGELFF. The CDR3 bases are TGTGCCAGCAGCTTAGTTGGCTGGCAGAACACCGGGGAGCTGTTTTTT.

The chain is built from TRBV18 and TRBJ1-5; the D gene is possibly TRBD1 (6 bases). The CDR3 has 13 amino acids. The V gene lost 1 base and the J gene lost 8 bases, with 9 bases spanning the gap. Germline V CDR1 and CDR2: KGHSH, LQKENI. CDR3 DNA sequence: TGTGCCAGCTCACCACGACAGGATGAGCCCCAGCATTTT. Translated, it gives CASSPRQDEPQHF.

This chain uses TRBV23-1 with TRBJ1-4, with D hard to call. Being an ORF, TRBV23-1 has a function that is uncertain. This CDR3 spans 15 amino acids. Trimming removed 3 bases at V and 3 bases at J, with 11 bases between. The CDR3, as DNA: TGCGCCAGCAGTCATCGGGAACTTGCTAATGAAAAACTGTTTTTT. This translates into CASSHRELANEKLFF.

CDR3 sequence: CASSLVQVRVHEQYF. CDR3 DNA sequence: TGTGCCAGCAGCTTAGTACAAGTGAGGGTTCACGAGCAGTACTTC. The rearrangement links TRBV7-9 to TRBJ2-7; TRBD2 might be the D (5 bases). V was cut by 1 base and J by 5 bases, with 15 bases left in between. Germline V CDR1 and CDR2: SEHNR, FQNEAQ (reference sequence). This CDR3 comprises 15 residues.

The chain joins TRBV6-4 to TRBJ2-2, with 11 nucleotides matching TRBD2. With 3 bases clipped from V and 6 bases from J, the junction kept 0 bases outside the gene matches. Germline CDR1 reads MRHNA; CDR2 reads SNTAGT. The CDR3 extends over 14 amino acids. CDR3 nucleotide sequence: TGTGCCAGCAGTGAACTAGCGGGAGCCGGGGAGCTGTTTTTT. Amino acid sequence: CASSELAGAGELFF.

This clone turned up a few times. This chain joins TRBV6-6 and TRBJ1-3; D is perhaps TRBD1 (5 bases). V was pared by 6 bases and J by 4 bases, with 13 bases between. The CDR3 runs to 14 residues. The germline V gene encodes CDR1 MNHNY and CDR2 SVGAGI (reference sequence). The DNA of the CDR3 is TGTGCCAGCAGCCTCCAAGGGGCCGGAAACACCATATATTTT. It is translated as CASSLQGAGNTIYF.

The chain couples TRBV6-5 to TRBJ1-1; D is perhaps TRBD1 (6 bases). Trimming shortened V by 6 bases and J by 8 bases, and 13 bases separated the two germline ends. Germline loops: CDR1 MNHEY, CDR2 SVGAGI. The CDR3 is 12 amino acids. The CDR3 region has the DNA TGTGCCAGCAGGACCCTTGGGACAGAAGCTTTCTTT. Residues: CASRTLGTEAFF.

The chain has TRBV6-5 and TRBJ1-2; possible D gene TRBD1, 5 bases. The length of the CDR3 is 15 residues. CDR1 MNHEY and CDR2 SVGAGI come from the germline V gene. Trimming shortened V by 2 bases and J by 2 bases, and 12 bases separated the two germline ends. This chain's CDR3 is CASSYHGAGNYGYTF. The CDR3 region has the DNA TGTGCCAGCAGTTACCATGGCGCAGGGAACTATGGCTACACCTTC.

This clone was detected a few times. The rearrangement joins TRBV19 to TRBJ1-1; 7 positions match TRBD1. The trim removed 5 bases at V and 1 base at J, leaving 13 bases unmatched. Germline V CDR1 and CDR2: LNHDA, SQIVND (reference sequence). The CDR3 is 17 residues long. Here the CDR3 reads CASSDTGAARWNTEAFF. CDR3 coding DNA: TGTGCCAGTAGTGATACAGGGGCCGCCCGCTGGAACACTGAAGCTTTCTTT.

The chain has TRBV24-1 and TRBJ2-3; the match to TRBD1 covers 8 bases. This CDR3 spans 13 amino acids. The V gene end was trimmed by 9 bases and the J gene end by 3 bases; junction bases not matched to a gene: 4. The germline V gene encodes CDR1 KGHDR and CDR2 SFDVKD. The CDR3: CATLGQGTDTQYF. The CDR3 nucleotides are TGTGCCACCCTCGGACAGGGAACAGATACGCAGTATTTT.

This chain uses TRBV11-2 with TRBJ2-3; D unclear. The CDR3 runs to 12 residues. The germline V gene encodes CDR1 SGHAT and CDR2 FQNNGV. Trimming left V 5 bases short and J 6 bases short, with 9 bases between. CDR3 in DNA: TGTGCCAGCAGCGCATCACACGATACGCAGTATTTT. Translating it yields CASSASHDTQYF.

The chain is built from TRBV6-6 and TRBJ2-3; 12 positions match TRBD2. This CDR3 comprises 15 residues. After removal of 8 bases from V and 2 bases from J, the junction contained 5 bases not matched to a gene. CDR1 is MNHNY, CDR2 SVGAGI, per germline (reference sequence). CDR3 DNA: TGTGCCAGCCTTGGACTAGCGGGGTTCACAGATACGCAGTATTTT. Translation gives CASLGLAGFTDTQYF.

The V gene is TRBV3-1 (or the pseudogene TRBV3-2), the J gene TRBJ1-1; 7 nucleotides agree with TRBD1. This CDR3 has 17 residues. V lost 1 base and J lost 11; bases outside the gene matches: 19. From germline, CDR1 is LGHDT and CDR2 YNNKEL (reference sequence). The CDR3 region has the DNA TGTGCCAGCAGCCAAGGCCCCCAAGGGGGCGCTTCCCATCGGGCTTTCTTT. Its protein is CASSQGPQGGASHRAFF.

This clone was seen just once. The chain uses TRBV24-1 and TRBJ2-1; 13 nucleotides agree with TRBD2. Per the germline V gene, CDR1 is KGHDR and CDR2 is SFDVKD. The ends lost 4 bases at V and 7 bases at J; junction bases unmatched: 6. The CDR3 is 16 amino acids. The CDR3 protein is CATSEPGTSGKNEQFF. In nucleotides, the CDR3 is TGTGCCACCAGTGAACCTGGGACTAGCGGGAAAAATGAGCAGTTCTTC.

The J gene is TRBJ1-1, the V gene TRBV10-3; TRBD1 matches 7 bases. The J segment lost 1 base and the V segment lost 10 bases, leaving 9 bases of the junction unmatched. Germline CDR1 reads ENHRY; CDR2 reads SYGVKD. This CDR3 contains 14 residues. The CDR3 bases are TGTGCCACCACAGGGGACCCCGGGAACACTGAAGCTTTCTTT. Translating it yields CATTGDPGNTEAFF.

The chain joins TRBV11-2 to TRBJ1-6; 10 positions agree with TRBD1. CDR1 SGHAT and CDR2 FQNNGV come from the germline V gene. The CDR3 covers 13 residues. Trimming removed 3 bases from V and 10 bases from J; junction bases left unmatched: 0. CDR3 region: CASSLGQGSPLHF. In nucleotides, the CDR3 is TGTGCCAGCAGCTTGGGACAGGGGTCACCCCTCCACTTT.

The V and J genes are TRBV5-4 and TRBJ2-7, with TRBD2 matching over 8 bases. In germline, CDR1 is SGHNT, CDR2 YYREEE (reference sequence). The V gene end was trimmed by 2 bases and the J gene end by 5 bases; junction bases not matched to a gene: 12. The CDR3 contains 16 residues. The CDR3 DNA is TGTGCCAGCAGCTTAAACGGGGGGGAAGATCGGGACGAGCAGTACTTC. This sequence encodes CASSLNGGEDRDEQYF.

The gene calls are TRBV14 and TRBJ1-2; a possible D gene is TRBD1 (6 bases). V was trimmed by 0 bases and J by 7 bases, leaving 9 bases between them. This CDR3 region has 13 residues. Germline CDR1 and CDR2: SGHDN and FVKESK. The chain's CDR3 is CASSQDRGGGYTF. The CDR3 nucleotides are TGTGCCAGCAGCCAAGACAGGGGTGGTGGCTACACCTTC.

The CDR3 is CASSQRGSWNTEAFF. The DNA of the CDR3 is TGTGCCAGCAGCCAACGGGGGTCGTGGAACACTGAAGCTTTCTTT. The chain is built from TRBV14 and TRBJ1-1; D might be TRBD1 (5 bases). There are 15 residues in the CDR3. Germline V gene data show CDR1 as SGHDN and CDR2 as FVKESK. V lost 2 bases and J 1 base, leaving 11 bases between the germline ends.